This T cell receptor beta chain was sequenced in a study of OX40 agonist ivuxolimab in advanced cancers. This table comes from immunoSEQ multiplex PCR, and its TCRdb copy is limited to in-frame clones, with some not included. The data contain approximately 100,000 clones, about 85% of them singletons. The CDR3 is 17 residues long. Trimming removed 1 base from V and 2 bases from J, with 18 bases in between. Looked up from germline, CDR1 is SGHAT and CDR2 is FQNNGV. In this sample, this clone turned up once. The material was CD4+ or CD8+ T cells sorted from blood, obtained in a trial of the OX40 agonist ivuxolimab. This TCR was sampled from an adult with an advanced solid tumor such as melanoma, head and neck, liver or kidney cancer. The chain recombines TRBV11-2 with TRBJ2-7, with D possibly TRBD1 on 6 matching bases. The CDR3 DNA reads TGTGCCAGCAGCTTAGGACAGGTGGGCAGGAGAACCTACGAGCAGTACTTC. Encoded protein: CASSLGQVGRRTYEQYF.